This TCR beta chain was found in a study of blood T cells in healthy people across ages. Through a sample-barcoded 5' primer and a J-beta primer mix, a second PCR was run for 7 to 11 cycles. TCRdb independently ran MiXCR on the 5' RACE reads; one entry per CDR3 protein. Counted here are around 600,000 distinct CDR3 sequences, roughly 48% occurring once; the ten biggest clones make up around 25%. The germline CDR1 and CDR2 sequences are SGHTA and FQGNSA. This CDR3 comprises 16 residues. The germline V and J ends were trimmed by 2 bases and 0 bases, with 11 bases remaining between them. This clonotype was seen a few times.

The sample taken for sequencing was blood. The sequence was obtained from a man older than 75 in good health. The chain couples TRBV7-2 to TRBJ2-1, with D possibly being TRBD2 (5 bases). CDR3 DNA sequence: TGTGCCAGCAGCTTACAGATAACTAGCTCCTACAATGAGCAGTTCTTC. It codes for CASSLQITSSYNEQFF.